This is a list of T cell receptor beta chains from one sample in a study of blood T cells in healthy people across ages. TCRdb re-called the 5' RACE reads through MiXCR, storing one row per CDR3 protein. The sample has about 2 million distinct CDR3 sequences; around 48% are singletons. The specimen was blood. The receptor source for this set is a woman between 40 and 55 years old in good health. Each CDR3 is given with its conserved first and last residue. The D gene is left open where the match is weak. For some rows the clone size is stated as once, few or many, or as a class when expanded; others skip it.

>TRBJ2-1|NA|NA|TRBV6-5
TGTGCCAGCAGTCGGACATCGGATGAGCAGTTCTTC
CASSRTSDEQFF
>TRBJ2-7|NA|NA|TRBV6-5
TGTGCCAGCAGTTATTATTCTACGGGACCTCGGGCATCCGAGCAGTACTTC
CASSYYSTGPRASEQYF
>TRBJ2-3|few|TRBD1|TRBV5-1
TGCGCCAGCAGCTTGAGGACAGGGACTCGGACAGATACGCAGTATTTT
CASSLRTGTRTDTQYF
>TRBJ2-1|NA|TRBD2|TRBV10-2
TGCGCCAGCAGTGAGTCCACGAGCGGGGCCTACAATGAGCAGTTCTTC
CASSESTSGAYNEQFF
>TRBJ1-1|NA|TRBD1|TRBV29-1
TGCAGCGTGGGACAGGGGCGGGTGGTGAACACTGAAGCTTTCTTT
CSVGQGRVVNTEAFF
>TRBJ2-7|few|TRBD2|TRBV6-2/TRBV6-3
TGTGCCAGCAGTTACTCCGGGACTATCTCCTACGAGCAGTACTTC
CASSYSGTISYEQYF
>TRBJ1-2|NA|TRBD1|TRBV4-2
TGTGCCAGCAGCCACCTCTTAACCGACAGGGTTAATGGCTACACCTTC
CASSHLLTDRVNGYTF
>TRBJ2-5|NA|NA|TRBV15
TGTGCCACCAGCAGAGATCCGGGGGAAAGGCAGTACTTC
CATSRDPGERQYF
>TRBJ2-3|many|TRBD2|TRBV20-1
TGCAGTGCTAGAGATGGACTAGCGGGAGCAGATACGCAGTATTTT
CSARDGLAGADTQYF
>TRBJ2-5|NA|TRBD2|TRBV12-5
TGTGCTAGTGGCCGACCCCTGACTAGCGGGGGCTTAAATGAGCAGTACTTC
CASGRPLTSGGLNEQYF
>TRBJ2-5|few|NA|TRBV28
TGTGCCAGTACCGGACTGGGGGGAAACCAAGAGACCCAGTACTTC
CASTGLGGNQETQYF
>TRBJ2-5|many|NA|TRBV29-1
TGCAGCGTGGTTATCCTACAAGAGACCCAGTACTTC
CSVVILQETQYF
>TRBJ1-5|NA|NA|TRBV20-1
TGCAGTGCTAGAGCGGTTGCTATGGGGAGTCAGCCCCAGCATTTT
CSARAVAMGSQPQHF
>TRBJ2-1|NA|NA|TRBV20-1
TGCAGTGCTAGGTTGAGCAGGGGGGGCGGCTCCTACAATGAGCAGTTCTTC
CSARLSRGGGSYNEQFF
>TRBJ1-6|NA|NA|TRBV25-1
TGTGCCAGCAGTGAATATTACCATAGTTCACCCCTCCACTTT
CASSEYYHSSPLHF
>TRBJ1-2|NA|TRBD1|TRBV20-1
TGCAGTGCAGAGGGACAGTCAGATGGCTACACCTTC
CSAEGQSDGYTF
>TRBJ2-4|NA|TRBD2|TRBV12-3/TRBV12-4
TGTGCCAGCACCACTAGCGGGGGGGCCTCCAAAAACATTCAGTACTTC
CASTTSGGASKNIQYF
>TRBJ2-5|NA|TRBD2|TRBV7-2
TGTGCCAGCAGCTTAAGTAGCGGGTGGACCCAGTACTTC
CASSLSSGWTQYF
>TRBJ1-5|NA|TRBD1|TRBV20-1
TGCAGTGCTTCCCAGGGGGAAGGCGAGCGTCAGCCCCAGCATTTT
CSASQGEGERQPQHF
>TRBJ2-7|NA|NA|TRBV5-1
TGCGCCAGCAGCGTAAACAGGGCTCAGGGCTCCTACGAGCAGTACTTC
CASSVNRAQGSYEQYF
>TRBJ1-2|NA|NA|TRBV5-1
TGCGCCAGCAGCTTGGACGGGACAATCGGCTACACCTTC
CASSLDGTIGYTF
>TRBJ2-1|few|TRBD1|TRBV11-2
TGTGCCAGCAGCGCGGACAGGGGAAACAATGAGCAGTTCTTC
CASSADRGNNEQFF
>TRBJ2-3|few|NA|TRBV4-3
TGCGCCAGCAGCCAAGAATGGGCTAGGACCGCAGATACGCAGTATTTT
CASSQEWARTADTQYF
>TRBJ2-7|few|TRBD1|TRBV20-1
TGCAGTGCTAGTCTGGGACAGGGTTACGAGCAGTACTTC
CSASLGQGYEQYF
>TRBJ1-2|NA|NA|TRBV11-1
TGTGCCAGCAGCAATGGTCCGGGAGGCTACACCTTC
CASSNGPGGYTF
>TRBJ2-5|few|TRBD2|TRBV7-2
TGTGCCAGCACCCCGGGGGGGCCTCAAGAGACCCAGTACTTC
CASTPGGPQETQYF
>TRBJ2-7|few|NA|TRBV28
TGTGCCAGCAGCGTACAGGGAAAGATAACCCAGTACTTC
CASSVQGKITQYF
>TRBJ1-6|NA|TRBD1|TRBV7-2
TGTGCCAGCAGCTTACTCCTACCGGGACAGGGGCCATGGGGTAATTCACCCCTCCACTTT
CASSLLLPGQGPWGNSPLHF
>TRBJ2-5|NA|NA|TRBV7-2
TGTGCCAGCAGCCCCCGCCTGCGGGAGACCCAGTACTTC
CASSPRLRETQYF
>TRBJ2-7|NA|NA|TRBV10-3
TGTGCCACCGCCGAGGGGTCCTACGAGCAGTACTTC
CATAEGSYEQYF
>TRBJ1-5|few|NA|TRBV12-3/TRBV12-4
TGTGCCAGCAGTCTTTGGACGGCAAAATATAGCAATCAGCCCCAGCATTTT
CASSLWTAKYSNQPQHF
>TRBJ2-7|once|NA|TRBV20-1
TGCAGTGCTAGAGATCAGGACAGTGTCTACGAGCAGTACTTC
CSARDQDSVYEQYF
>TRBJ2-3|few|NA|TRBV7-3
TGTGCCAGCAGCTTAGGAGCTAGCCGAACCACAGATACGCAGTATTTT
CASSLGASRTTDTQYF
>TRBJ2-3|few|NA|TRBV5-1
TGCGCCAGCAACCCTACAGGCTACACAGATACGCAGTATTTT
CASNPTGYTDTQYF
>TRBJ2-5|many|TRBD1|TRBV18
TGTGCCAGCAGCCCCCGGGACAGCCAAGAGACCCAGTACTTC
CASSPRDSQETQYF
>TRBJ2-3|NA|NA|TRBV6-5
TGTGCCAGCAGTCGAGTACCCTCAGGGGGCACAGATACGCAGTATTTT
CASSRVPSGGTDTQYF
>TRBJ2-6|NA|NA|TRBV20-1
TGCAGTGCAACTGGGACGGAGGCCAACGTCCTGACTTTC
CSATGTEANVLTF